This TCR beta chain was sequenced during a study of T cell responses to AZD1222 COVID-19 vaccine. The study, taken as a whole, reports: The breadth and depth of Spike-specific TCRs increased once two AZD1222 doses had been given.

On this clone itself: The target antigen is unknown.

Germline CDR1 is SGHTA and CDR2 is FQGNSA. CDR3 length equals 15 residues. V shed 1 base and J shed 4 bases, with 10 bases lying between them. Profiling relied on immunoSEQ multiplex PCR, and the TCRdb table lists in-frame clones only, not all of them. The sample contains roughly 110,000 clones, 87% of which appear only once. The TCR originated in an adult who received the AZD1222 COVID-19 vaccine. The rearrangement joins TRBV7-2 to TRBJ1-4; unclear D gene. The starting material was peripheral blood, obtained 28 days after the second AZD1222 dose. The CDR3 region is CASSLVGELNEKLFF. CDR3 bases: TGTGCCAGCAGCTTAGTCGGGGAACTTAATGAAAAACTGTTTTTT.